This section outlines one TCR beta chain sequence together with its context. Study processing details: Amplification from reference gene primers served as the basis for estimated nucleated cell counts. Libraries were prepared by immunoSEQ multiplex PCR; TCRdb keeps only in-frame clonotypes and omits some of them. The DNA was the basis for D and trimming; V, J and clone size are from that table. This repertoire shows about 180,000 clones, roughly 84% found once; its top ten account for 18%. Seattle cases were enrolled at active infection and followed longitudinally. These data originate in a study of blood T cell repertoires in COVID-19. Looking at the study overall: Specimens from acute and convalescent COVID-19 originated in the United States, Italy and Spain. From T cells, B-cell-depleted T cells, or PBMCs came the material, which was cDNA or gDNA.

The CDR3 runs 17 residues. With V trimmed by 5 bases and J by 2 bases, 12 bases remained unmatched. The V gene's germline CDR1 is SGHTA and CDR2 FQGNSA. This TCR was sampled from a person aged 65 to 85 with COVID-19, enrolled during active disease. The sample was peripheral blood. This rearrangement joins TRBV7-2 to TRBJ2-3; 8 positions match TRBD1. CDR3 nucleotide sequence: TGTGCCAGCAGCCCGACCGGGACAGGCGGTCCCACAGATACGCAGTATTTT. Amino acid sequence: CASSPTGTGGPTDTQYF.